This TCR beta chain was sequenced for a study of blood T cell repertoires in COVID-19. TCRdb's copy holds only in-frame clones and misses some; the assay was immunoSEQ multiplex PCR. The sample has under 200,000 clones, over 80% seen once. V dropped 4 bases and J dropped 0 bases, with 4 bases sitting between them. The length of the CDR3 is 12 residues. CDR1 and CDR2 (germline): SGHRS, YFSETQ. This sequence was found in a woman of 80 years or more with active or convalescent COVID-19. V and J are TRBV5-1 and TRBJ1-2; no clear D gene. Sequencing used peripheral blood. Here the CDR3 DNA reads TGCGCCAGCAGCCCCTCTAACTATGGCTACACCTTC. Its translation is CASSPSNYGYTF.